This paragraph reports one T cell receptor beta chain. These data belong to a study of shared clonotypes between healthy human individuals. Using immunoSEQ multiplex PCR, the repertoire was profiled, and TCRdb retains in-frame clones only, with some absent. The sample carries about 680,000 clones, about three quarters recorded once. V was trimmed by 7 bases and J by 2 bases, leaving 20 bases between them. The CDR3 extends over 16 amino acids. Germline CDR1 is SNHLY and CDR2 is FYNNEI. A split of CD4+ cells into CD45RA+ naive and CD45RA-negative memory subsets was performed. The chain uses TRBV2 and TRBJ2-5; possibly TRBD2 for D (5 bases). The sequence came from a woman aged 30 to 39 in good health. The specimen was memory CD4+ T cells sorted from blood. Sample subset: CD45RA-negative fraction. CDR3 DNA sequence: TGTGCCAGCAATTTCATGGGCGCGGGCTTTCAAGAGACCCAGTACTTC. Its protein product is CASNFMGAGFQETQYF.